This T cell receptor (beta chain) was recovered during a study of T cells expressing NK-cell markers. The cDNA for TCR beta came from 5'RACE template switching with UMIs. Using the 5' RACE reads, TCRdb records one entry per CDR3 protein without DNA. The listing records about 370,000 distinct CDR3 sequences. Source material: blood T cells: a sorted CD56 or NKG2C T cell subset, CD4+ or CD8+ T cells, or bulk PBMC T cells (not recorded which). The clonotype was recovered from a woman in her 50s in good health.

The CDR3 loop is CATGTAQETQYF. The chain is built from TRBV5-1 and TRBJ2-5; the TCRdb D gene call, TRBD1, has no DNA to confirm it. Looked up from germline, CDR1 is SGHRS and CDR2 is YFSETQ. The CDR3 is made up of 12 amino acids.